One sample yielded the 2 T cell receptor beta chains listed below, sequenced in a study of cytomegalovirus exposure and HLA in healthy donors. The PCR ran on 60 Vbeta and 13 Jbeta primers. TCRdb keeps only in-frame clones here, not all; method: immunoSEQ multiplex PCR. The table records around 190,000 clones, 60% to 80% of them present only once. Material: PBMCs. These receptors were obtained from a man aged 60 to 75 in good health and CMV-seronegative.

The chain joins TRBV19 to TRBJ1-4, with D unresolved. CDR3 length: 10 residues. V was shortened by 5 bases and J by 8 bases, with 3 bases between the two germline ends. Germline loops: CDR1 LNHDA, CDR2 SQIVND (reference sequence). CDR3 sequence reads: CASSREKLFF. CDR3 nucleotides: TGTGCCAGTAGTCGGGAAAAACTGTTTTTT.

The chain recombines TRBV7-2 with TRBJ1-1; possibly TRBD1 for D (6 bases). The CDR3 extends over 16 amino acids. The V end lost 5 bases, the J end lost 5 bases, and 21 bases lay between the germline ends. Germline V gene data show CDR1 as SGHTA and CDR2 as FQGNSA. The CDR3 DNA sequence: TGTGCCAGCAGCCTTGAAAGCCCAGGGGTTGGAACTGAAGCTTTCTTT. This sequence encodes CASSLESPGVGTEAFF.